This T cell receptor beta chain appears in the sequencing data of a study of control samples from healthy donors and cancer patients. Germline CDR1 reads LGHDT; CDR2 reads YNNKEL (reference sequence). This CDR3 has 14 residues. Between the trimmed V and J ends, which lost 1 base and 6 bases, there was a span of 10 bases. Sequencing used immunoSEQ multiplex PCR; TCRdb keeps in-frame clones, though not all of them. The sample has under 95,000 clones, approximately 90% seen once. This chain connects TRBV3-1 (or the pseudogene TRBV3-2) to TRBJ1-5; D is possibly TRBD1 (5 bases). Input material: blood. The origin of this receptor is a woman under 40 in good health. For the CDR3, the DNA is TGTGCCAGCAGCCAAGGGGGGGACCGTCAGCCCCAGCATTTT. It translates to CASSQGGDRQPQHF.